This TCR beta chain came from a study of shared clonotypes between healthy human individuals (TCRdb year 2020). Study-wide context: The cohort comprised a couple of women and three men aged 18 to 49 years. For each donor, CD4 naive and CD4 memory were each given three plates, CD8 naive was given two plates, and CD8 memory was given one plate. Blood TCR repertoires of roughly 5 healthy adults were deeply sequenced to estimate repertoire size and the extent of clonotype sharing between individuals. Different laboratories and diverse techniques were used to prepare libraries and sequence TCR repertoires, to increase sequencing depth and limit assay-specific biases. Per donor, leukapheresis produced somewhere between about 0.94 and 9 billion PBMCs.

TCR CDR3 regions were amplified from genomic DNA by multiplex PCR using the deep immunoSEQ assay. Extracted genomic DNA from each cell subset was distributed evenly across all wells of several immunoSEQ 96-well plates, and each plate was treated as a replicate. For sorted subsets, approximately 200 ng of genomic DNA, equivalent to roughly 30,000 T cell genomes, went into each replicate PCR. Purified libraries were quantified with a Qubit 3.0 fluorometer, sized on a Bioanalyzer 2100, and re-quantified with the KAPA Library Quantification kit. Every immunoSEQ 96-well plate was sequenced on a dedicated single-read 150-cycle Illumina NextSeq 550 flow cell. Per the source publication's procedure: The immunoSEQ output contained only junctional sequences without quality scores, so filtering could not match that applied to full-length reads. To assign V/J genes and CDR3, sequences were annotated using PyIR, a Python wrapper for IgBLAST v1.9, with IMGT germline references. Any read was removed if the V/J assignment was weak (E-value above 1e-6), the CDR3 was missing, or the read contained stop codons, out-of-frame junctions, or ambiguous translated residues. V3J clonotypes were defined as sequences sharing an identical inferred V gene, J gene, and CDR3 amino acid sequence. Percentage overlap between repertoires was calculated by dividing the number of shared unique clonotypes by the size of the smaller repertoire. Three approaches were used to assess repertoire richness: RTK rarefaction, the Chao1 estimator, and Recon v2.1 estimates of unobserved clonotypes. For all TCRbeta clonotypes obtained by the gDNA method from a few donors, generation probabilities were computed with OLGA. Drawn from immuneACCESS, this table holds only the in-frame rearrangements with V and J called that TCRdb kept. Clones are partly lost; checked studies trace under half to an unresolved V gene and leave the rest unexplained. V and J calls plus clone size are reproduced from that table; the DNA served to infer D and trimming. The sample profile shows approximately 350,000 clones; about 97% of them were found once. About 0.34% of the sample is taken by the ten largest.

Healthy HIV-negative adults with no recently reported acute infections or vaccinations were included as donors. Only Caucasian adults living in Nashville, Tennessee, USA were represented among the donors. CD8 memory samples were composed of magnetically selected CD45RO+ cells combined with CCR7-negative CD45RA+ effector memory (TemRA) cells. After blood collection by leukapheresis, PBMCs were isolated using Ficoll-Histopaque density gradient centrifugation and then cryopreserved in the vapor phase of liquid nitrogen. Analytical flow cytometry was used to check the purity and quantity of every magnetically sorted T cell population. Each sorted fraction had its genomic DNA isolated and then quantified by UV absorbance on a Nanodrop 2000c. What the authors observed across the whole study: Naive subsets generally had larger estimated clonotype richness than memory subsets did. The small number of donors limited the genetic and exposure-history diversity represented. Sampling was limited to blood, and TCR repertoires in tissue likely differ from TCR repertoires in blood. Clonotypes shared by all four sorted-subset donors showed higher generation probabilities than non-shared clonotypes. About 5% of naive CD4, roughly 3.5% of naive CD8, approximately 2% of memory CD4, and over 0.35% of memory CD8 clonotypes were shared across several donors. Incomplete sequencing was indicated by rarefaction of sorted-subset datasets, despite the large sequencing depth. Pairwise subsampling led to the expectation that sequencing depth would affect the degree of clonotype sharing among donors.

Turning to this clone: This receptor's antigen is unknown. Base quality data are lacking; no much larger clone is found one base away.

The sequenced sample was memory CD8+ T cells sorted from blood. The meaning of the sample's cell subset or site label: CD45RO+ cells pooled with CCR7-negative TemRA cells. The receptor's source is a man aged 25-40 years in good health.

The CDR3 protein: CASSSGGLEQFF. The DNA is as follows: TGTGCCAGCAGTTCAGGCGGGCTTGAGCAGTTCTTC. This chain joins TRBV27 to TRBJ2-1; tentative D gene TRBD2, with 5 bases matching. From the germline V gene (reference sequence), CDR1 is MNHEY and CDR2 is SMNVEV. Counted from cysteine to phenylalanine, this CDR3 has 12 amino acids. The kept DNA is CDR3 alone, 36 bases in frame from the first base. The junction carries 10 bases between V and J, which are trimmed by 4 bases and 9 bases respectively.